This T cell receptor (beta chain) was identified in a study of PD-L1 blockade in urothelial cancer. On the study more broadly: Across blood samples, T cells had a median count of about 150,000.

Time point given: pretreatment peripheral blood. At least ten counts were recorded for this clone. The junction had 6 bases not matched to a gene; V was cut back by 4 bases and J by 8 bases. The CDR3 consists of 14 residues. CDR1 is MNHEY and CDR2 is SVGAGI in the germline V gene. Produced via immunoSEQ multiplex PCR; TCRdb's table is partial and in-frame only. Of 45,000 to 70,000 clones in the sample, 65% to 90% were seen once. The chain combines TRBV6-5 with TRBJ2-1, with 9 bases that match TRBD2. The input for sequencing was PBMCs, taken around atezolizumab (anti-PD-L1) treatment. This clonotype was obtained from a man aged 65 to 85 with urothelial cancer. CDR3: CASSFSGRLDEQFF. The CDR3 bases are TGTGCCAGCAGTTTCAGCGGGAGGCTCGATGAGCAGTTCTTC.